These T cell receptor beta chains were read from a single sample in a study of T cells after yellow fever vaccination. A single record per CDR3 protein comes from TCRdb applying MiXCR to the 5' RACE reads. Here the sample spans over 85,000 distinct CDR3 sequences, about 8.4% being singletons. The material was CD8+ T cells not binding an NS4B(214-222) dextramer, sorted from PBMCs, obtained around 14 days after the first yellow fever vaccination. The receptors come from a man between 18 and 29 years old who received the YFV17D yellow fever vaccine. CDR3s include the opening cysteine and the closing phenylalanine or tryptophan. Each record gives: V gene, J gene, CDR3 protein.

v_call: TRBV12-3/TRBV12-4; j_call: TRBJ2-5; cdr3_aa: CASSLGRTSGRQETQYF
v_call: TRBV15; j_call: TRBJ2-7; cdr3_aa: CATSRESGGTHEQYF
v_call: TRBV9; j_call: TRBJ2-3; cdr3_aa: CASSSGVGRGTDTQYF
v_call: TRBV6-2/TRBV6-3; j_call: TRBJ1-5; cdr3_aa: CASSYSILRDTNQPQHF
v_call: TRBV6-2/TRBV6-3; j_call: TRBJ1-5; cdr3_aa: CASSWGQVGGQPQHF
v_call: TRBV29-1; j_call: TRBJ2-1; cdr3_aa: CSVEGKSSSYNEQFF
v_call: TRBV5-1; j_call: TRBJ2-1; cdr3_aa: CASIPGQGAWHEQFF
v_call: TRBV14; j_call: TRBJ1-6; cdr3_aa: CASRDRQSLNSPLHF
v_call: TRBV7-3; j_call: TRBJ2-3; cdr3_aa: CASSLNGAGGTDTQYF
v_call: TRBV6-2/TRBV6-3; j_call: TRBJ1-5; cdr3_aa: CASRTGSVQPQHF
v_call: TRBV20-1; j_call: TRBJ2-2; cdr3_aa: CSARGFSWSRTGELFF
v_call: TRBV7-3; j_call: TRBJ1-5; cdr3_aa: CASSSGVNQPQHF
v_call: TRBV5-5; j_call: TRBJ1-5; cdr3_aa: CASSLMGNQPQHF
v_call: TRBV12-3/TRBV12-4; j_call: TRBJ1-5; cdr3_aa: CASSPPGANSNQPQHF
v_call: TRBV18; j_call: TRBJ1-2; cdr3_aa: CASSPPQDGYYGYTF
v_call: TRBV30; j_call: TRBJ1-2; cdr3_aa: CAWSTNRVIYGYTF
v_call: TRBV6-5; j_call: TRBJ1-5; cdr3_aa: CASSYGGLSNQPQHF
v_call: TRBV7-2; j_call: TRBJ2-3; cdr3_aa: CASSGAGGTDTQYF
v_call: TRBV6-1; j_call: TRBJ2-3; cdr3_aa: CASSQLAGALRDTQYF
v_call: TRBV7-2; j_call: TRBJ1-1; cdr3_aa: CASSMSGAGTEAFF
v_call: TRBV7-9; j_call: TRBJ2-3; cdr3_aa: CASSSTRTTDTQYF
v_call: TRBV7-9; j_call: TRBJ2-3; cdr3_aa: CASSLAGQGLTDTQYF
v_call: TRBV3-1; j_call: TRBJ2-5; cdr3_aa: CASSQVGGRGETQYF
v_call: TRBV12-3/TRBV12-4; j_call: TRBJ2-2; cdr3_aa: CASSLVTGELFF
v_call: TRBV11-3; j_call: TRBJ2-1; cdr3_aa: CASRYRGTQSSYNEQFF
v_call: TRBV4-1; j_call: TRBJ1-6; cdr3_aa: CASSQPNSPLHF
v_call: TRBV6-5; j_call: TRBJ1-2; cdr3_aa: CASSYSQGLYGYTF
v_call: TRBV27; j_call: TRBJ2-7; cdr3_aa: CASSPRTGGYEQYF
v_call: TRBV9; j_call: TRBJ2-1; cdr3_aa: CASSVSGALSDEQFF
v_call: TRBV6-5; j_call: TRBJ1-5; cdr3_aa: CASSYGTGNQPQHF
v_call: TRBV12-3/TRBV12-4; j_call: TRBJ2-3; cdr3_aa: CASSPTRGGTQYF
v_call: TRBV11-2; j_call: TRBJ1-3; cdr3_aa: CASSLVEKDGNTIYF
v_call: TRBV4-1; j_call: TRBJ2-7; cdr3_aa: CASSPTMGGRYEQYF
v_call: TRBV29-1; j_call: TRBJ2-5; cdr3_aa: CSVEDRGETQYF
v_call: TRBV4-1; j_call: TRBJ1-1; cdr3_aa: CASSQDPANTEAFF
v_call: TRBV12-3/TRBV12-4; j_call: TRBJ1-3; cdr3_aa: CASDGGSSGNTIYF
v_call: TRBV7-9; j_call: TRBJ1-1; cdr3_aa: CASSTRVQGRHTEAFF
v_call: TRBV7-2; j_call: TRBJ2-5; cdr3_aa: CASSLWGLERETQYF
v_call: TRBV2; j_call: TRBJ2-3; cdr3_aa: CASSGETGSQGADTQYF
v_call: TRBV29-1; j_call: TRBJ1-2; cdr3_aa: CSVDGQGRGYTF
v_call: TRBV29-1; j_call: TRBJ1-1; cdr3_aa: CSVVANTEAFF
v_call: TRBV27; j_call: TRBJ2-3; cdr3_aa: CATRPLGTGSTDTQYF
v_call: TRBV29-1; j_call: TRBJ1-2; cdr3_aa: CSVEWVKANRYTF
v_call: TRBV24-1; j_call: TRBJ1-6; cdr3_aa: CATTPGSF
v_call: TRBV28; j_call: TRBJ1-4; cdr3_aa: CASSSRQGFEKLFF